These 26 T cell receptor beta chains share one sample of origin, sequenced in a study of blood T cell repertoires in COVID-19 (TCRdb year 2020). The library was built by means of the immunoSEQ multiplex PCR assay. The source is immuneACCESS, and TCRdb retained only in-frame sequences with V and J called. Part of the clones is not carried over; for the studies checked, unresolved V genes explain less than half of this, and the remainder is unexplained. The sample contains 120,000 to 150,000 clones, 75% to 90% of them found a single time. The ten most abundant clones make up around 5% of the sample. Sequencing input: peripheral blood. The receptors stem from a human donor in a cohort sampled during active COVID-19.

V is TRBV25-1 and J is TRBJ2-1, with D possibly being TRBD1 (5 bases). V lost 3 bases, J lost 1 base, and 13 bases lay in between. The CDR3 length is 16 residues. CDR1 MGHDK and CDR2 SYGVNS come from the germline V gene. The CDR3 reads CASSEGQTLSYNEQFF. The CDR3 nucleotides are TGTGCCAGCAGTGAGGGGCAGACCCTTTCCTACAATGAGCAGTTCTTC.

The genes are TRBV6-5 and TRBJ2-7, with TRBD1 matching 9 bases. This CDR3 has 15 residues. V was clipped by 6 bases and J by 1 base; unmatched bases: 7. From germline, CDR1 is MNHEY and CDR2 SVGAGI. In DNA form, the CDR3 reads TGTGCCAGCAGCGATGGGACAGGGCGATCCTACGAGCAGTACTTC. This gives the protein CASSDGTGRSYEQYF.

CDR3 sequence reads: CASSQMPGGTQYF. Written as DNA, the CDR3 is TGTGCCAGCAGCCAGATGCCCGGGGGGACCCAGTACTTC. The chain is built from TRBV3-1 (or the pseudogene TRBV3-2) and TRBJ2-5; tentative D call: TRBD2 (6 bases). Germline V gives CDR1 LGHDT, CDR2 YNNKEL (reference sequence). V was cut by 3 bases and J by 7 bases, with 12 bases left in between. The CDR3 is 13 residues long.

As DNA, the CDR3 is TGCGCCAGCAGCTCCGAACAGGGTAGCTATGGCTACACCTTC. Translating it yields CASSSEQGSYGYTF. The chain links TRBV5-1 to TRBJ1-2, with D possibly TRBD1 on 6 matching bases. V lost 3 bases and J 4 bases, leaving 13 bases between the germline ends. In germline, CDR1 is SGHRS, CDR2 YFSETQ. CDR3 length equals 14 residues.

V and J are TRBV29-1 and TRBJ1-1, with 8 nucleotides matching TRBD1. The CDR3 has 14 amino acids. CDR1 is SQVTM and CDR2 is ANQGSEA in the germline V gene. After removal of 7 bases from V and 0 bases from J, the junction contained 7 bases not matched to a gene. CDR3 amino acids: CSGTGTFVNTEAFF. In DNA form, the CDR3 reads TGCAGCGGGACAGGGACCTTCGTGAACACTGAAGCTTTCTTT.

This clone was found once. The chain couples TRBV4-1 to TRBJ2-2; 7 bases match TRBD1. Trimming took 0 bases from V and 5 from J; bases not matched to a gene: 6. The CDR3 length is 16 residues. The germline CDR1 and CDR2 sequences are MGHRA and YSYEKL. CDR3 nucleotide sequence: TGCGCCAGCAGCCAAGATAGAGGGGGCGGGACCGGGGAGCTGTTTTTT. Residues: CASSQDRGGGTGELFF.

The rearrangement joins TRBV28 to TRBJ1-5; a possible D gene is TRBD1 (5 bases). Trimming removed 4 bases from V and 3 bases from J, with 13 bases in between. Per the germline V gene, CDR1 is MDHEN and CDR2 is SYDVKM. CDR3 length: 15 amino acids. The CDR3 coding sequence is TGTGCCAGCAGTTCCGCAGGGATCCACAATCAGCCCCAGCATTTT. It encodes CASSSAGIHNQPQHF.

The V and J genes are TRBV3-1 (or the pseudogene TRBV3-2) and TRBJ2-1; 10 nucleotides match TRBD1. CDR3 size: 15 residues. Losses at the gene ends were 2 bases for V and 4 bases for J; bases not matched to a gene: 2. CDR1 and CDR2 from the germline V gene are LGHDT and YNNKEL (reference sequence). CDR3 sequence: CASSQRTGGYNEQFF. DNA for the CDR3: TGTGCCAGCAGCCAAAGGACAGGGGGGTACAATGAGCAGTTCTTC.

V gene TRBV2 combines with J gene TRBJ1-1; 8 nucleotides agree with TRBD1. Germline V lookup: CDR1 SNHLY, CDR2 FYNNEI. The CDR3 has 14 amino acids. Losses at the gene ends were 4 bases for V and 8 bases for J; bases not matched to a gene: 9. CDR3: CASSAPPGGGEAFF. CDR3 nucleotides: TGTGCCAGCAGTGCGCCCCCAGGGGGCGGAGAAGCTTTCTTT.

The chain links TRBV29-1 to TRBJ2-1; possible D gene TRBD2, 6 bases. The ends were cut back, 7 bases at V and 1 base at J, with 14 bases in the middle. CDR1 and CDR2 (germline): SQVTM, ANQGSEA. The CDR3 spans 14 residues. CDR3 DNA sequence: TGCAGCGCGCTAGCGTTGGGTTCCTACAATGAGCAGTTCTTC. This encodes CSALALGSYNEQFF.

The chain is built from TRBV10-3 and TRBJ2-2; 8 nucleotides line up with TRBD1. The CDR3 is 19 residues long. Germline-derived CDR1 and CDR2 are ENHRY and SYGVKD. The V gene end was trimmed by 7 bases and the J gene end by 3 bases; junction bases not matched to a gene: 19. This CDR3 reads CAIIRDRDRQSDDTGELFF. CDR3 coding DNA: TGTGCCATCATAAGAGACCGGGACAGGCAAAGCGATGACACCGGGGAGCTGTTTTTT.

The chain recombines TRBV28 with TRBJ1-2; maybe TRBD1 (5 bases). Germline V gene lookup returns CDR1 MDHEN and CDR2 SYDVKM. V gave up 2 bases and J gave up 3 bases, with 13 bases separating them. The CDR3 extends over 15 amino acids. DNA of the CDR3: TGTGCCAGCAGTTTAGGTTCAGGGCTTCACTATGGCTACACCTTC. Its protein is CASSLGSGLHYGYTF.

This clone was counted only a few times. The chain carries TRBV3-1 (or the pseudogene TRBV3-2) and TRBJ2-2, with D possibly being TRBD2 (6 bases). The CDR3 length is 15 residues. The V end lost 7 bases, the J end lost 1 base, and 13 bases lay between the germline ends. Looked up from germline, CDR1 is LGHDT and CDR2 is YNNKEL (reference sequence). The CDR3 reads CASIFGAGNTGELFF. DNA for the CDR3: TGTGCCAGCATCTTCGGAGCGGGGAACACCGGGGAGCTGTTTTTT.

This sequence joins TRBV5-4 and TRBJ2-5; D perhaps matches TRBD1 (5 bases). Germline CDR1 reads SGHNT; CDR2 reads YYREEE (reference sequence). CDR3 size: 14 residues. With 0 bases removed from V and 4 bases from J, the gap between germline ends came to 10 bases. CDR3 loop: CASSLVGQGETQYF. In nucleotides, the CDR3 is TGTGCCAGCAGCTTGGTAGGACAAGGAGAGACCCAGTACTTC.

Only a few counts were recorded for this clone. The gene calls are TRBV20-1 and TRBJ2-1; TRBD2 aligns across 7 bases. CDR3 size: 11 residues. Germline assignment: CDR1 DFQATT and CDR2 SNEGSKA (reference sequence). V gave up 3 bases and J gave up 11 bases; unmatched junction bases: 4. The CDR3 DNA sequence: TGCAGTGCTAGGCGGGAGAGGAAGCAGTTCTTC. Its protein product is CSARRERKQFF.

The rearrangement joins TRBV11-2 to TRBJ2-1; D gene unclear. CDR3 size: 16 residues. Trimming shortened V by 1 base and J by 0 bases, and 10 bases separated the two germline ends. Germline CDR1 and CDR2: SGHAT and FQNNGV. The chain's CDR3 is CASSLGPSSSYNEQFF. The CDR3 nucleotides read TGTGCCAGCAGCTTAGGGCCCTCCAGCTCCTACAATGAGCAGTTCTTC.

Only one count was recorded for this clone. This chain uses TRBV24-1 with TRBJ1-2; 11 bases line up with TRBD1. Germline V gene lookup returns CDR1 KGHDR and CDR2 SFDVKD. The CDR3 sequence is 18 residues long. Trimming took 3 bases from V and 4 from J; bases not matched to a gene: 12. The CDR3 region has the DNA TGTGCCACCAGTGATCCCGGGACAGGGGGGTCCTCCGGCTATGGCTACACCTTC. As protein: CATSDPGTGGSSGYGYTF.

The V call is TRBV7-2, the J call TRBJ2-1; TRBD1 matches 7 bases. V dropped 4 bases and J dropped 7; count of bases not matched to a gene: 13. The CDR3 is 16 amino acids. CDR1 SGHTA and CDR2 FQGNSA come from the germline V gene. The CDR3 DNA follows: TGTGCCAGCAGCTCTCCGGCACAGGGGATCTTGAATGAGCAGTTCTTC. Its translation: CASSSPAQGILNEQFF.

The chain employs TRBV19 and TRBJ1-4; D not resolved. This CDR3 comprises 16 residues. The germline V and J ends were trimmed by 1 base and 8 bases, with 17 bases remaining between them. The germline CDR1 and CDR2 sequences are LNHDA and SQIVND (reference sequence). CDR3 amino acids: CASSIGDPTGGEKLFF. In nucleotides, the CDR3 is TGTGCCAGTAGTATAGGCGACCCCACTGGAGGCGAAAAACTGTTTTTT.

This chain uses TRBV10-1 with TRBJ2-7, with TRBD1 as a possible D gene (5 bases). This CDR3 comprises 17 residues. Trimming took off 2 bases at V and 2 bases at J, with 19 bases between the two ends. The germline V gene encodes CDR1 WNHNN and CDR2 SYGVQD (reference sequence). DNA of the CDR3: TGCGCCAGCAGTGAGCGACAGCAACCGGTAGGAACCTACGAGCAGTACTTC. Protein: CASSERQQPVGTYEQYF.

The chain carries TRBV5-8 and TRBJ2-6; D call uncertain. Deletions cut 6 bases from V and 2 bases from J, with 15 bases between. There are 16 residues in the CDR3. Germline values: CDR1 SGHTS, CDR2 YDEGEE. The CDR3 sequence is CASTPMFETGANVLTF. DNA of the CDR3: TGTGCCAGCACCCCTATGTTCGAAACTGGGGCCAACGTCCTGACTTTC.

This clone was counted a few times. This chain links TRBV25-1 with TRBJ1-2; 8 positions agree with TRBD1. The CDR3 length is 16 residues. V was pared by 6 bases and J by 4 bases, with 13 bases of the junction left unmatched. Germline V gene data show CDR1 as MGHDK and CDR2 as SYGVNS. The CDR3, as DNA: TGTGCCAGCAGCCCCCCAGGGGGCGAATCCATCTATGGCTACACCTTC. Its translation: CASSPPGGESIYGYTF.

This chain links TRBV28 with TRBJ2-3, with D possibly being TRBD2 (6 bases). Trimming cost V 6 bases and J 1 base, with 20 bases left between them. Germline V gene sequence: CDR1 MDHEN, CDR2 SYDVKM. CDR3 length: 17 residues. In DNA form, the CDR3 reads TGTGCCAGCAGCAAAACCTCGGGACTGCTAGGCACAGATACGCAGTATTTT. Protein: CASSKTSGLLGTDTQYF.

The V and J genes are TRBV7-2 and TRBJ1-4; tentative D call: TRBD1 (6 bases). The CDR3 is made up of 15 amino acids. Looked up from germline, CDR1 is SGHTA and CDR2 is FQGNSA. V lost 5 bases and J lost 5, with 15 bases in between. CDR3 nucleotide sequence: TGTGCCAGCAGCCCCGGACAGCTTTCAAATGAAAAACTGTTTTTT. It specifies CASSPGQLSNEKLFF.

The chain joins TRBV7-9 to TRBJ1-4; 7 positions match TRBD1. The germline V gene has CDR1 SEHNR and CDR2 FQNEAQ (reference sequence). The CDR3 sequence is 14 residues long. The trim removed 5 bases at V and 4 bases at J, leaving 4 bases unmatched. The CDR3 nucleotides are TGTGCCAGCAGCCCAGGGGGTGTTAATGAAAAACTGTTTTTT. Its protein product is CASSPGGVNEKLFF.

Only a few counts were recorded for this clone. The gene calls are TRBV11-3 and TRBJ1-6, with D uncertain. The V gene lost 3 bases and the J gene lost 10 bases, with 25 bases spanning the gap. This CDR3 contains 18 residues. CDR1 and CDR2 (germline): SGHNT, YENEEA. Here the CDR3 DNA reads TGTGCCAGCAGCTTCAACCCCCGGAATCAGGTGTCCAAATCACCCCTCCACTTT. It specifies CASSFNPRNQVSKSPLHF. Complete variable domain (other parts from reference TRBV11-3 and TRBJ1-6): EAGVVQSPRYKIIEKKQPVAFWCNPISGHNTLYWYLQNLGQGPELLIRYENEEAVDDSQLPKDRFSAERLKGVDSTLKIQPAELGDSAVYLCASSFNPRNQVSKSPLHFGNGTRLTVT.